Listed here are 3 T cell receptor beta chains from one sample, sequenced in a study of blood T cells in healthy people across ages. Primed by a sample-barcoded 5' primer and a J-beta primer mix, a second PCR proceeded for 7 to 11 cycles. TCRdb independently ran MiXCR on the 5' RACE reads; one entry per CDR3 protein. In the table there are about 1.8 million distinct CDR3 sequences, less than 50% of which are singletons. Sequenced input: blood. The receptors here all came from a woman in her forties in good health.

The table lists this clonotype with a few counts. The chain couples TRBV20-1 to TRBJ2-7; D is possibly TRBD2 (6 bases). This CDR3 contains 13 residues. Trimming took off 7 bases at V and 2 bases at J, with 15 bases between the two ends. Per germline, CDR1 DFQATT and CDR2 SNEGSKA (reference sequence). CDR3 in amino acids: CSGVRSGTYEQYF. The CDR3 nucleotides read TGCAGTGGGGTACGTAGCGGCACCTACGAGCAGTACTTC.

The genes are TRBV27 and TRBJ1-6; D is possibly TRBD1 (6 bases). The germline gives CDR1 MNHEY, CDR2 SMNVEV (reference sequence). The length of the CDR3 is 17 residues. Trimming stripped 0 bases from V and 7 bases from J, with 16 bases between. The CDR3 bases are TGTGCCAGCAGTTTATCGAGACTTCAGGGGTACAATTCACCCCTCCACTTT. Its translation: CASSLSRLQGYNSPLHF.

This clonotype appeared a few times. The chain joins TRBV6-1 to TRBJ2-6; no definite D call. Looked up from germline, CDR1 is MNHNS and CDR2 is SASEGT. Trimming left V 6 bases short and J 0 bases short, with 15 bases between. The CDR3 consists of 17 residues. This chain's CDR3 is CASSFRRTSSGANVLTF. CDR3 nucleotides: TGTGCCAGCAGCTTTAGGAGAACAAGCTCTGGGGCCAACGTCCTGACTTTC.